Shown below are 15 T cell receptor beta chains from a single sample sequenced in a study of blood T cell repertoires in COVID-19. The repertoire was sequenced with immunoSEQ multiplex PCR; TCRdb's copy has only in-frame clones and lacks some. The repertoire holds approximately 270,000 clones, with approximately 89% as singletons. The sample was PBMCs or T cells enriched from blood (not recorded which). The receptors here all came from a woman aged 55-70 years who had recovered from COVID-19.

The V and J genes are TRBV30 and TRBJ2-1; D not resolved. Germline V gene data show CDR1 as GTSNPN and CDR2 as SVGIG (reference sequence). Trimming stripped 6 bases from V and 10 bases from J, with 7 bases between. The CDR3 is 9 amino acids. The CDR3 DNA follows: TGTGCCTGTCTCGAGGAGCAGTTCTTC. It yields the protein CACLEEQFF.

The chain couples TRBV7-8 to TRBJ2-7; 8 bases map to TRBD1. The CDR3 extends over 16 amino acids. With 5 bases clipped from V and 0 bases from J, the junction kept 9 bases outside the gene matches. Germline loops: CDR1 SGHVS, CDR2 FQNEAQ. The CDR3, as DNA: TGTGCCAGCAGCCCCCAAACAGGGGGGTTCTCCTACGAGCAGTACTTC. This codes for CASSPQTGGFSYEQYF. The variable domain in full, completed from reference TRBV7-8 and TRBJ2-7, reads GAGVSQSPRYKVAKRGQDVALRCDPISGHVSLFWYQQALGQGPEFLTYFQNEAQLDKSGLPSDRFFAERPEGSVSTLKIQRTQQEDSAVYLCASSPQTGGFSYEQYFGPGTRLTVT.

This chain joins TRBV15 and TRBJ2-7; D is unresolved. This CDR3 spans 14 amino acids. CDR1 is LNHNV, CDR2 YYDKDF, per germline (reference sequence). Trimming stripped 2 bases from V and 2 bases from J, with 10 bases between. The CDR3 DNA follows: TGTGCCACCAGCAGACACAGCAACCCCTACGAGCAGTACTTC. Translated: CATSRHSNPYEQYF.

The CDR3 sequence is CASSEALTGMTQPQHF. The DNA for the CDR3 is TGTGCCAGCAGTGAAGCGTTGACAGGGATGACTCAGCCCCAGCATTTT. This sequence joins TRBV2 and TRBJ1-5, with 7 bases fitting TRBD1. The germline V gene encodes CDR1 SNHLY and CDR2 FYNNEI. The trim removed 0 bases at V and 6 bases at J, leaving 8 bases unmatched. The CDR3 consists of 16 residues.

The rearrangement links TRBV28 to TRBJ1-6; no clear D gene. CDR1 is MDHEN and CDR2 is SYDVKM in the germline V gene. V was clipped by 2 bases and J by 10 bases, with 9 bases between them. This CDR3 contains 13 residues. The CDR3: CASSLLRESPLHF. The DNA of the CDR3 is TGTGCCAGCAGTTTACTGCGGGAATCACCCCTCCACTTT.

The V and J genes are TRBV5-1 and TRBJ2-2, with 7 bases fitting TRBD1. Losses at the gene ends were 3 bases for V and 5 bases for J; bases not matched to a gene: 4. The CDR3 is 14 amino acids. CDR1 SGHRS and CDR2 YFSETQ come from the germline V gene. CDR3 DNA sequence: TGCGCCAGCAGCTCCGAACAGGGGACCGGGGAGCTGTTTTTT. As protein: CASSSEQGTGELFF.

The chain links TRBV7-9 to TRBJ1-3; unclear D gene. The V gene's germline CDR1 is SEHNR and CDR2 FQNEAQ (reference sequence). This CDR3 contains 15 residues. With 1 base removed from V and 0 bases from J, the gap between germline ends came to 7 bases. The CDR3 protein is CASSLGPLSGNTIYF. The CDR3 DNA sequence: TGTGCCAGCAGCTTAGGTCCCCTCTCTGGAAACACCATATATTTT. Supplemented by reference TRBV7-9 and TRBJ1-3, the full variable domain reads DTGVSQNPRHKITKRGQNVTFRCDPISEHNRLYWYRQTLGQGPEFLTYFQNEAQLEKSRLLSDRFSAERPKGSFSTLEIQRTEQGDSAMYLCASSLGPLSGNTIYFGEGSWLTVV.

The chain couples TRBV7-3 to TRBJ2-5; TRBD1 might be the D (6 bases). This CDR3 comprises 15 residues. Trimming shortened V by 5 bases and J by 5 bases, and 18 bases separated the two germline ends. CDR1 is SGHTA and CDR2 is FQGTGA in the germline V gene. Here the CDR3 reads CASSNPGHGTETQYF. The CDR3 DNA sequence: TGTGCCAGCAGCAATCCGGGACATGGGACGGAGACCCAGTACTTC.

This chain joins TRBV4-1 and TRBJ1-5; TRBD1 is a possible D gene (5 bases). CDR3 length: 14 residues. Trimming took 2 bases from V and 5 from J, leaving 10 bases between them. Per the germline V gene, CDR1 is MGHRA and CDR2 is YSYEKL. CDR3 sequence: CASSQIGGYQPQHF. CDR3 DNA sequence: TGCGCCAGCAGCCAAATCGGGGGATATCAGCCCCAGCATTTT.

This clone has just one count. This sample includes further DNA sequences coding for the same CDR3. The chain employs TRBV30 and TRBJ1-2; TRBD1 matches at 10 bases. This CDR3 is 13 amino acids long. Trimming removed 8 bases from V and 2 bases from J; junction bases left unmatched: 5. CDR1 is GTSNPN, CDR2 SVGIG, per germline (reference sequence). The CDR3 nucleotides are TGTGCCGGTGACAGGGGGCTGAACTATGGCTACACCTTC. It encodes CAGDRGLNYGYTF.

This clone was picked up a small number of times. The chain is built from TRBV27 and TRBJ1-1; 8 nucleotides agree with TRBD1. This CDR3 region has 17 residues. CDR1 MNHEY and CDR2 SMNVEV come from the germline V gene (reference sequence). V trimming: 8 bases; J trimming: 1 base; junction bases outside the gene matches: 15. CDR3 amino acids: CASGFPGTGHPNTEAFF. The CDR3 DNA follows: TGTGCCAGCGGATTCCCCGGGACAGGACATCCGAACACTGAAGCTTTCTTT.

This clone was observed a single time. The J gene is TRBJ2-5, the V gene TRBV12-5; TRBD2 matches at 7 bases. V dropped 0 bases and J dropped 5; count of bases not matched to a gene: 12. The CDR3 has 17 residues. CDR1 and CDR2 from the germline V gene are LGHNT and FRNRAP. The chain's CDR3 is CASGLVRVSGLVETQYF. CDR3 sequence (DNA): TGTGCTAGTGGTTTGGTACGCGTTAGCGGGTTAGTTGAGACCCAGTACTTC.

J is TRBJ1-1 and V is TRBV2; D is unclear. This CDR3 contains 9 residues. The germline V gene has CDR1 SNHLY and CDR2 FYNNEI. The ends were cut back, 10 bases at V and 8 bases at J, with 8 bases in the middle. The CDR3 here is CAISSEAFF. Here the CDR3 DNA reads TGTGCCATCTCCTCCGAAGCTTTCTTT. Complete variable domain (other parts from reference TRBV2 and TRBJ1-1): EPEVTQTPSHQVTQMGQEVILRCVPISNHLYFYWYRQILGQKVEFLVSFYNNEISEKSEIFDDQFSVERPDGSNFTLKIRSTKLEDSAMYFCAISSEAFFGQGTRLTVV.

This sequence joins TRBV6-1 and TRBJ2-5; no firm D call. Germline V CDR1 and CDR2: MNHNS, SASEGT. The CDR3 is made up of 14 amino acids. Trimming removed 2 bases from V and 10 bases from J, with 17 bases in between. CDR3: CASSENGPQEVQYF. The DNA for the CDR3 is TGTGCCAGCAGTGAAAACGGCCCCCAAGAGGTCCAGTACTTC.

V usage is TRBV10-2 and J usage is TRBJ2-3, with 8 bases that match TRBD2. CDR3 length: 13 residues. Unmatched junction bases numbered 0, after V lost 6 bases and J lost 1 base. The V gene's germline CDR1 is WSHSY and CDR2 SAAADI. DNA for the CDR3: TGCGCCAGCAGGACTAGCGGCACAGATACGCAGTATTTT. It codes for CASRTSGTDTQYF.